This is a list of T cell receptor beta chains from one sample in a study of Ad26.COV2.S vaccination and SARS-CoV-2 variants. TCRdb's copy holds only in-frame clones and misses some; the assay was immunoSEQ multiplex PCR. This sample has about 450,000 clones, with roughly 89% found just once. Sample: peripheral blood, taken in a trial of Ad26.COV2.S vaccine versus placebo. The receptors come from a person between 18 and 59 years old who received the Ad26.COV2.S COVID-19 vaccine or a placebo. Each CDR3 is given without its conserved first and last residue.

>TRBV29-1
SVDGDPLAKNIQY
>TRBV9
ASSVGDGRASSRYNEQF
>TRBV24-1
ATSVTSDEQF
>TRBV6-1
ASSEMGGFWYEQY
>TRBV5-1
ASSLAFSDTEAF
>TRBV7-2
ASSLRPPSSSYNEQF
>TRBV5-1
ASSLVRPNEKLF
>TRBV6-2/TRBV6-3
ASSPGVFSGTDTQY
>TRBV5-5
ASSYVGDWEQF
>TRBV5-4
ASSSGLSTYEQY
>TRBV21-1
ASSLQGIRGYT
>TRBV5-1
ASSLVGGGSAF
>TRBV5-6
ASSLGGATDTQY
>TRBV2
ASSADRAWAKNIQY
>TRBV7-3
ASSLMGTGAGYT
>TRBV18
ASSRLAGGVDTGELF
>TRBV5-6
ASSLRDRAYNEQF
>TRBV18
ASSATGTTDTQY
>TRBV5-1
ASSLAGNTEAF
>TRBV7-2
ASSLGHTRGETQY
>TRBV19
ASKDASSYNEQF
>TRBV7-9
ASSLGTPPAYEQY
>TRBV15
ATSRDVGAGTEAF
>TRBV5-1
ASSFGQIANTGELF
>TRBV7-9
ASSLAFRGNSPLH
>TRBV28
ASSPPQRGTDTQY
>TRBV24-1
ATSTAGLGNQPQH
>TRBV15
ATSRLEGSGPTEAF
>TRBV4-1
ASSQTGTDYYGYT
>TRBV7-4
ASSLPGSLDRQETQY
>TRBV13
ASSLYITNTGELF
>TRBV7-6
ASSLVGDRVSYGYT
>TRBV4-1
ASSNWKDYNSPLH
>TRBV27
ASSLLGGTQPQH
>TRBV15
ATSRVGVDGYT